The next 9 T cell receptor beta chains were all read from a single sample in a study of blood T cell repertoires in COVID-19. Clones were read by immunoSEQ multiplex PCR, and TCRdb kept only the in-frame ones, dropping some. This table has roughly 200,000 clones, more than 85% appearing once. Sequencing was done on a sample of PBMCs or T cells enriched from blood (not recorded which). All receptors come from a woman aged 35 to 49 in a cohort exposed to, infected with or recovered from COVID-19 (not recorded which).

The gene calls are TRBV30 and TRBJ2-7; TRBD2 matches at 8 bases. V trimming: 1 base; J trimming: 6 bases; junction bases outside the gene matches: 8. CDR1 GTSNPN and CDR2 SVGIG come from the germline V gene (reference sequence). The CDR3 is made up of 14 amino acids. CDR3 DNA sequence: TGTGCCTGGAGTGCGATAGCGGGGATCACCGAGCAGTACTTC. This sequence encodes CAWSAIAGITEQYF. The full variable domain, its missing parts supplied by reference TRBV30 and TRBJ2-7, is SQTIHQWPATLVQPVGSPLSLECTVEGTSNPNLYWYRQAAGRGLQLLFYSVGIGQISSEVPQNLSASRPQDRQFILSSKKLLLSDSGFYLCAWSAIAGITEQYFGPGTRLTVT.

The rearrangement joins TRBV10-3 to TRBJ1-1; weak D call: TRBD1 (6 bases). CDR1 is ENHRY and CDR2 is SYGVKD in the germline V gene. V lost 10 bases and J lost 1, with 13 bases in between. This CDR3 has 13 amino acids. The CDR3 coding sequence is TGTGCCACCCATCCACAGGGGAACACTGAAGCTTTCTTT. This translates into CATHPQGNTEAFF.

The chain combines TRBV28 with TRBJ2-2; 9 bases are shared with TRBD2. Germline V gene sequence: CDR1 MDHEN, CDR2 SYDVKM. V shed 11 bases, J shed 1 base, and the junction held 8 bases outside the gene matches. The CDR3 length is 15 residues. CDR3 region: CAAGASGMNTGELFF. DNA for the CDR3: TGTGCCGCGGGGGCTAGCGGGATGAACACCGGGGAGCTGTTTTTT. Supplemented by reference TRBV28 and TRBJ2-2, the full variable domain reads DVKVTQSSRYLVKRTGEKVFLECVQDMDHENMFWYRQDPGLGLRLIYFSYDVKMKEKGDIPEGYSVSREKKERFSLILESASTNQTSMYLCAAGASGMNTGELFFGEGSRLTVL.

This chain links TRBV5-5 with TRBJ1-1; no definite D call. CDR3 length: 14 residues. In germline, CDR1 is SGHKS, CDR2 YYEKEE (reference sequence). V was trimmed by 0 bases and J by 2 bases, leaving 8 bases between them. Written as DNA, the CDR3 is TGTGCCAGCAGCTTGGGCACACAAAACACTGAAGCTTTCTTT. Amino acid sequence: CASSLGTQNTEAFF.

The V gene is TRBV4-3, the J gene TRBJ2-1, with a tentative D call TRBD2 (6 bases). Deletions cut 4 bases from V and 4 bases from J, with 11 bases between. This CDR3 is 14 amino acids long. The germline CDR1 and CDR2 sequences are LGHNA and YSLEER. The CDR3 spells CASSPGLQYNEQFF. The CDR3, as DNA: TGCGCCAGCAGCCCGGGACTCCAGTACAATGAGCAGTTCTTC.

The chain recombines TRBV7-8 with TRBJ2-5, with 11 bases matching TRBD2. The trim removed 6 bases at V and 4 bases at J, leaving 10 bases unmatched. From germline, CDR1 is SGHVS and CDR2 FQNEAQ. The CDR3 covers 16 residues. The CDR3 bases are TGTGCCAGCAGGGGGGGGCAACTAGCGGGAGTAGAGACCCAGTACTTC. Protein product: CASRGGQLAGVETQYF.

The rearrangement joins TRBV30 to TRBJ1-4; D may be TRBD1 (6 bases). The CDR3 extends over 12 amino acids. Germline CDR1 reads GTSNPN; CDR2 reads SVGIG (reference sequence). The ends were cut back, 5 bases at V and 5 bases at J, with 9 bases in the middle. CDR3 region: CAWGQSNEKLFF. The CDR3 bases are TGTGCCTGGGGACAGTCAAATGAAAAACTGTTTTTT.

This clone was recorded a few times. The chain is built from TRBV4-1 and TRBJ1-5, with D tentatively TRBD1 (6 bases). This CDR3 comprises 15 residues. Germline values: CDR1 MGHRA, CDR2 YSYEKL. V dropped 0 bases and J dropped 1 base, with 7 bases sitting between them. Here the CDR3 DNA reads TGCGCCAGCAGCCAAGATGGACAGAGCAATCAGCCCCAGCATTTT. Amino acid sequence: CASSQDGQSNQPQHF.

This clone was seen only once. This same CDR3 is encoded by further DNA sequences in the sample. V gene TRBV5-1 combines with J gene TRBJ1-1; no reliable D call. The CDR3 covers 12 residues. Trimming removed 1 base from V and 8 bases from J, with 9 bases in between. Germline V lookup: CDR1 SGHRS, CDR2 YFSETQ. Here the CDR3 DNA reads TGCGCCAGCAGCTTGAGAGGGTCCGAAGCTTTCTTT. It encodes CASSLRGSEAFF.